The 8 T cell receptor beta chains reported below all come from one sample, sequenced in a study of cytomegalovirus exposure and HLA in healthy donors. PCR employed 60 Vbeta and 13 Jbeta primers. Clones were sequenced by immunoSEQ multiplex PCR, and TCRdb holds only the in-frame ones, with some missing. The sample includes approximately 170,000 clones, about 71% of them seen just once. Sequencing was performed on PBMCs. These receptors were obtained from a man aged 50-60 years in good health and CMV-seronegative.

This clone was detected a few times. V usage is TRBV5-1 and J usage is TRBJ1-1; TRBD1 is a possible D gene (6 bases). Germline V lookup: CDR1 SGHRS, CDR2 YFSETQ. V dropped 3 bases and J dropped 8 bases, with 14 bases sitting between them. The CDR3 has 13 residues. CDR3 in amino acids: CASSSRGGPEAFF. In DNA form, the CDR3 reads TGCGCCAGCAGCTCTAGGGGGGGACCCGAAGCTTTCTTT.

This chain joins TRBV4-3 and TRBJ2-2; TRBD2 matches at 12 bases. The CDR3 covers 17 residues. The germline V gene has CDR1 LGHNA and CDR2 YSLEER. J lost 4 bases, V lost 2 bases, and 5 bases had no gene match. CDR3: CASSQILAGGPTGELFF. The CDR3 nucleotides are TGCGCCAGCAGCCAAATACTAGCGGGGGGCCCCACCGGGGAGCTGTTTTTT.

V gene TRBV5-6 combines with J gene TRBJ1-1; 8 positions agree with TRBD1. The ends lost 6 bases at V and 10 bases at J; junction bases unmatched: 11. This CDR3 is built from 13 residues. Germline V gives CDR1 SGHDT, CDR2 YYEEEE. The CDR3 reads CASTRTGLNGAFF. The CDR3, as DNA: TGTGCCAGCACCCGGACAGGGCTCAACGGAGCTTTCTTT. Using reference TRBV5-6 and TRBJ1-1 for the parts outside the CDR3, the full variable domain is DAGVTQSPTHLIKTRGQQVTLRCSPKSGHDTVSWYQQALGQGPQFIFQYYEEEERQRGNFPDRFSGHQFPNYSSELNVNALLLGDSALYLCASTRTGLNGAFFGQGTRLTVV.

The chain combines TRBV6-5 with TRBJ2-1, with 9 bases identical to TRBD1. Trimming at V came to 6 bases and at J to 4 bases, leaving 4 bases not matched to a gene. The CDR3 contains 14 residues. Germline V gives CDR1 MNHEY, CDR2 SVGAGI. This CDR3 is CASSPGQGYNEQFF. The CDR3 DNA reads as TGTGCCAGCAGCCCGGGACAGGGTTACAATGAGCAGTTCTTC.

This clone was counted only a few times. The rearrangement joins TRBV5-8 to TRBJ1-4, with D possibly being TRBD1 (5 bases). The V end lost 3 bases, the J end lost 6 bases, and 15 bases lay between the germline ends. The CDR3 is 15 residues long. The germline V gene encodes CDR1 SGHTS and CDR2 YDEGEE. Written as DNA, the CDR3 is TGTGCCAGCAGCTACAAAGGGAGGGGAGATGAAAAACTGTTTTTT. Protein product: CASSYKGRGDEKLFF.

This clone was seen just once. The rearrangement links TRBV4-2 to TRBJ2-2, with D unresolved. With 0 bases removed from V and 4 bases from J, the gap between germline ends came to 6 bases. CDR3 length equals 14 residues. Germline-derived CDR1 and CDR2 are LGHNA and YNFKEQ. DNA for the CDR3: TGTGCCAGCAGCCAAGATAGATTCACCGGGGAGCTGTTTTTT. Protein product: CASSQDRFTGELFF.

CDR3 nucleotide sequence: TGCAGCGCCCAACAGGTAACCTACAATGAGCAGTTCTTC. Translating it yields CSAQQVTYNEQFF. The chain links TRBV29-1 to TRBJ2-1; D is perhaps TRBD1 (5 bases). V shed 7 bases and J shed 2 bases, with 12 bases lying between them. Per germline, CDR1 SQVTM and CDR2 ANQGSEA. The CDR3 consists of 13 residues.

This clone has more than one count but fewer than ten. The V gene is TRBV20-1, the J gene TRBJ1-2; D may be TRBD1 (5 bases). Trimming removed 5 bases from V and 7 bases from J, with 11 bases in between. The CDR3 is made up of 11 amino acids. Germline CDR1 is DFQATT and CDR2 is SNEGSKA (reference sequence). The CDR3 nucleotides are TGCAGTGCTCCAGGGCCTAGTGGCTACACCTTC. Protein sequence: CSAPGPSGYTF.